These 9 T cell receptor beta chains came from one sample sequenced in a study of shared T cell receptors in the human thymus. This table comes from immunoSEQ multiplex PCR, and its TCRdb copy is limited to in-frame clones, with some not included. Of hundreds of thousands of clones in the sample, approximately 80% were seen once. This sample also appeared in a second study, on human thymus T cells.

Sequencing used thymocytes. These receptors all come from a boy in the first two years of life with a congenital heart defect.

CDR3 loop: CASSPKGGDTQYF. The DNA of the CDR3 is TGTGCCAGCAGCCCCAAGGGGGGGGATACGCAGTATTTT. This chain joins TRBV7-2 and TRBJ2-3; D possibly corresponds to TRBD2 (7 bases). V lost 5 bases to trimming and J lost 6 bases, with 12 bases between them. The CDR3 spans 13 residues. CDR1 is SGHTA, CDR2 FQGNSA, per germline.

The chain joins TRBV27 to TRBJ2-7; 9 bases fit TRBD2. The germline V gene encodes CDR1 MNHEY and CDR2 SMNVEV (reference sequence). The CDR3 loop spans 16 amino acids. Trimming removed 3 bases from V and 3 bases from J; junction bases left unmatched: 9. The CDR3 coding sequence is TGTGCCAGCAGTTTCCGGGGCGGGAGGGCCTTCTACGAGCAGTACTTC. The encoded protein is CASSFRGGRAFYEQYF.

This clone was seen only a few times. The V and J genes are TRBV15 and TRBJ1-3, with a weak D call TRBD1 (6 bases). The germline V gene has CDR1 LNHNV and CDR2 YYDKDF (reference sequence). This CDR3 has 14 amino acids. Trimming cost V 4 bases and J 4 bases, with 11 bases left between them. The CDR3 nucleotides read TGTGCCACCAGCAAAAGACAGGACGGAAACACCATATATTTT. It is translated as CATSKRQDGNTIYF.

This clone came up a few times. The CDR3 DNA sequence: TGTGCCAGCAGTCCCGGGGGACGTGACACTGAAGCTTTCTTT. The encoded protein is CASSPGGRDTEAFF. The chain couples TRBV28 to TRBJ1-1, with D maybe TRBD1 (5 bases). CDR3 length equals 14 residues. V was shortened by 5 bases and J by 3 bases, with 13 bases between the two germline ends. Germline-derived CDR1 and CDR2 are MDHEN and SYDVKM.

This clone has just one count. This chain joins TRBV10-1 and TRBJ2-7; 8 bases match TRBD2. CDR3 length: 15 residues. Losses at the gene ends were 2 bases for V and 6 bases for J; bases not matched to a gene: 9. From germline, CDR1 is WNHNN and CDR2 SYGVQD (reference sequence). This CDR3 reads CASSETTSVGGEQYF. CDR3 DNA sequence: TGCGCCAGCAGTGAGACGACTAGCGTGGGGGGCGAGCAGTACTTC.

The CDR3 DNA is TGTGCCAGCAGCCAAGATGGCCGGGGTAGCGAGGCCTACGAGCAGTACTTC. Its protein product is CASSQDGRGSEAYEQYF. V usage is TRBV14 and J usage is TRBJ2-7; possibly TRBD2 for D (5 bases). Germline CDR1 and CDR2: SGHDN and FVKESK. Deletions cut 0 bases from V and 2 bases from J, with 17 bases between. This CDR3 region has 17 residues.

The rearrangement uses TRBV5-1 and TRBJ2-5, with 10 bases lining up with TRBD1. V was pared by 5 bases and J by 4 bases, with 8 bases of the junction left unmatched. The CDR3 loop spans 15 amino acids. Per the germline V gene, CDR1 is SGHRS and CDR2 is YFSETQ. CDR3 nucleotides: TGCGCCAGCAGGCTACCGGGACAGGGGCCAGAGACCCAGTACTTC. It codes for CASRLPGQGPETQYF.

V gene TRBV7-9 combines with J gene TRBJ2-3; tentatively, D is TRBD1 (6 bases). The CDR3 is 14 amino acids. Trimming left V 5 bases short and J 3 bases short, with 12 bases between. CDR1 is SEHNR, CDR2 FQNEAQ, per germline (reference sequence). CDR3 DNA: TGTGCCAGCAGCCACCGGCAGGGGACAGATACGCAGTATTTT. This translates into CASSHRQGTDTQYF.

This chain uses TRBV30 with TRBJ2-5; 10 nucleotides align to TRBD2. After removal of 4 bases from V and 1 base from J, the junction contained 21 bases not matched to a gene. This CDR3 has 20 residues. Germline CDR1 reads GTSNPN; CDR2 reads SVGIG (reference sequence). CDR3: CAWKEYLGLAGAPAQETQYF. DNA of the CDR3: TGTGCCTGGAAGGAGTACCTAGGGCTAGCGGGAGCCCCCGCCCAAGAGACCCAGTACTTC. The whole variable domain, filled in from reference TRBV30 and TRBJ2-5, reads SQTIHQWPATLVQPVGSPLSLECTVEGTSNPNLYWYRQAAGRGLQLLFYSVGIGQISSEVPQNLSASRPQDRQFILSSKKLLLSDSGFYLCAWKEYLGLAGAPAQETQYFGPGTRLLVL.